The 19 T cell receptor beta chains reported below all come from one sample, sequenced in a study of blood T cell repertoires in COVID-19. Clones were read by immunoSEQ multiplex PCR, and TCRdb kept only the in-frame ones, dropping some. The profile shows approximately 240,000 clones, roughly 82% of them singletons. Sequencing was performed on peripheral blood. These receptor sequences come from a middle-aged woman who had recovered from COVID-19.

The CDR3 DNA sequence: TGTGCCAGCATCAAAAGGGGTGAGAAAGAAGCTTTCTTT. It is translated as CASIKRGEKEAFF. V is TRBV6-5 and J is TRBJ1-1; tentatively, D is TRBD1 (5 bases). Germline V gene sequence: CDR1 MNHEY, CDR2 SVGAGI. The V and J ends lost 7 bases and 8 bases respectively, with 17 bases between them. The CDR3 contains 13 residues.

V gene TRBV4-3 combines with J gene TRBJ2-5; no firm D call. V shed 1 base and J shed 2 bases, with 14 bases lying between them. The CDR3 contains 16 residues. CDR1 and CDR2 from the germline V gene are LGHNA and YSLEER. CDR3 region: CASSQGGNSIQETQYF. As DNA, the CDR3 is TGCGCCAGCAGCCAAGGTGGAAACAGTATACAAGAGACCCAGTACTTC.

V and J are TRBV12-3 or TRBV12-4 and TRBJ1-6, with a weak D call TRBD1 (5 bases). The CDR3 consists of 12 residues. Trimming removed 7 bases at V and 12 bases at J, with 13 bases between. CDR3 residues: CASTVQGGPLHF. CDR3 sequence (DNA): TGTGCCAGCACGGTGCAGGGAGGACCCCTCCACTTT.

The chain has TRBV7-8 and TRBJ1-3; D is uncertain. CDR1 and CDR2 (germline): SGHVS, FQNEAQ. The length of the CDR3 is 14 residues. V dropped 6 bases and J dropped 0 bases, with 9 bases sitting between them. The CDR3 nucleotides are TGTGCCAGCAGGCTAGCGTACTCTGGAAACACCATATATTTT. It yields the protein CASRLAYSGNTIYF.

Worth noting for this clone: The same CDR3 arises from other DNA sequences in this sample as well. This chain links TRBV7-2 with TRBJ1-1, with D possibly being TRBD1 (5 bases). The CDR3 is 15 amino acids. With 1 base removed from V and 3 bases from J, the gap between germline ends came to 12 bases. Germline lookup yields CDR1 SGHTA and CDR2 FQGNSA. CDR3 nucleotides: TGTGCCAGCAGCTTAGTAGCGGGGGGGGACACTGAAGCTTTCTTT. It is translated as CASSLVAGGDTEAFF. Based on the CDR3 plus reference TRBV7-2 and TRBJ1-1, the full variable domain is GAGVSQSPSNKVTEKGKDVELRCDPISGHTALYWYRQSLGQGLEFLIYFQGNSAPDKSGLPSDRFSAERTGGSVSTLTIQRTQQEDSAVYLCASSLVAGGDTEAFFGQGTRLTVV.

The V and J genes are TRBV7-9 and TRBJ1-6, with TRBD1 matching over 9 bases. Germline assignment: CDR1 SEHNR and CDR2 FQNEAQ (reference sequence). This CDR3 has 14 amino acids. The V gene end was trimmed by 5 bases and the J gene end by 10 bases; junction bases not matched to a gene: 6. The CDR3 sequence is CASSRDRVGSPLHF. The CDR3 nucleotides are TGTGCCAGCAGCCGGGACAGGGTGGGCTCACCCCTCCACTTT.

The table lists this clone with a count of one. V and J are TRBV19 and TRBJ1-1; D might be TRBD1 (6 bases). This CDR3 has 14 amino acids. The germline CDR1 and CDR2 sequences are LNHDA and SQIVND (reference sequence). V was trimmed by 1 base and J by 6 bases, leaving 12 bases between them. For the CDR3, the DNA is TGTGCCAGTAGTATAGCTACAGGGTACTCTGAAGCTTTCTTT. It yields the protein CASSIATGYSEAFF.

On this clone itself: One junction end disagrees with the germline gene, perhaps due to a read error. The chain recombines TRBV7-7 with TRBJ2-2; maybe TRBD2 (6 bases). In germline, CDR1 is SSHAT, CDR2 FNYEAQ (reference sequence). This CDR3 comprises 15 residues. For the CDR3, the DNA is TGTGCTAGCAGCTTAGCCGGGGGGAACACCGGGGAGCTGTTTTTT. Its protein is CASSLAGGNTGELFF. Full variable domain (remainder filled in from reference TRBV7-7 and TRBJ2-2): GAGVSQSPRYKVTKRGQDVTLRCDPISSHATLYWYQQALGQGPEFLTYFNYEAQPDKSGLPSDRFSAERPEGSISTLTIQRTEQRDSAMYRCASSLAGGNTGELFFGEGSRLTVL.

The genes are TRBV6-5 and TRBJ1-2; TRBD1 aligns across 12 bases. CDR3 size: 15 residues. Unmatched junction bases numbered 4, after V lost 0 bases and J lost 8 bases. Germline values: CDR1 MNHEY, CDR2 SVGAGI. This CDR3 is CASSYSGQGAGGYTF. The DNA for the CDR3 is TGTGCCAGCAGTTACTCGGGACAGGGGGCAGGGGGCTACACCTTC.

The chain is built from TRBV13 and TRBJ1-1; the match to TRBD1 covers 9 bases. CDR1 PRHDT and CDR2 FYEKMQ come from the germline V gene (reference sequence). The V and J ends lost 7 bases and 5 bases, in that order; junction bases with no gene match: 11. This CDR3 is 15 amino acids long. The DNA for the CDR3 is TGTGCCAGCACCTTCTTGGACAGGGGTGGAACTGAAGCTTTCTTT. Translated: CASTFLDRGGTEAFF.

The chain recombines TRBV19 with TRBJ1-5, with a tentative D call TRBD1 (5 bases). The V gene's germline CDR1 is LNHDA and CDR2 SQIVND (reference sequence). V lost 4 bases and J 7 bases, leaving 17 bases between the germline ends. CDR3 length: 15 amino acids. For the CDR3, the DNA is TGTGCCAGTAGTACCATCCCGGGGGGTGGACAGCCCCAGCATTTT. The encoded protein is CASSTIPGGGQPQHF. The full variable domain, its missing parts supplied by reference TRBV19 and TRBJ1-5, is DGGITQSPKYLFRKEGQNVTLSCEQNLNHDAMYWYRQDPGQGLRLIYYSQIVNDFQKGDIAEGYSVSREKKESFPLTVTSAQKNPTAFYLCASSTIPGGGQPQHFGDGTRLSIL.

The genes are TRBV28 and TRBJ2-2; 7 positions agree with TRBD2. The CDR3 length is 15 residues. Per the germline V gene, CDR1 is MDHEN and CDR2 is SYDVKM. Germline trimming cut 6 bases from V and 5 bases from J; bases unmatched to any gene: 9. The CDR3 sequence is CASRPAGVWTGELFF. DNA of the CDR3: TGTGCCAGCAGGCCGGCGGGGGTATGGACCGGGGAGCTGTTTTTT.

This chain links TRBV27 with TRBJ2-1; 9 bases are shared with TRBD2. CDR3 length equals 16 residues. CDR1 MNHEY and CDR2 SMNVEV come from the germline V gene (reference sequence). The V and J ends lost 3 bases and 8 bases, in that order; junction bases with no gene match: 11. In nucleotides, the CDR3 is TGTGCCAGCAGTTTTAGCGGGGGTGGGCTCCCCGATGAGCAGTTCTTC. Encoded protein: CASSFSGGGLPDEQFF.

As regards this clone: The sample has other DNA sequences that encode this CDR3 too. V usage is TRBV18 and J usage is TRBJ1-2; 7 bases map to TRBD1. CDR3 size: 13 residues. Germline assignment: CDR1 KGHSH and CDR2 LQKENI. V gave up 3 bases and J gave up 4 bases; unmatched junction bases: 2. The DNA for the CDR3 is TGTGCCAGCTCACCCGACAGGGCCTATGGCTACACCTTC. This sequence encodes CASSPDRAYGYTF.

CDR3 nucleotide sequence: TGTGCCAGCAGATTCAGGAGGGAAAACTACGAGCAGTACTTC. This encodes CASRFRRENYEQYF. The chain couples TRBV6-6 to TRBJ2-7, with D perhaps TRBD2 (6 bases). The CDR3 spans 14 residues. CDR1 MNHNY and CDR2 SVGAGI come from the germline V gene (reference sequence). Trimming removed 6 bases at V and 3 bases at J, with 15 bases between.

V gene TRBV7-8 combines with J gene TRBJ1-2; D may be TRBD1 (5 bases). V dropped 5 bases and J dropped 7 bases, with 17 bases sitting between them. CDR1 and CDR2 from the germline V gene are SGHVS and FQNEAQ. There are 14 residues in the CDR3. CDR3 sequence: CASSQTRKQVGYTF. DNA for the CDR3: TGTGCCAGCAGCCAAACGAGAAAACAGGTTGGCTACACCTTC. Looking up the rest from reference TRBV7-8 and TRBJ1-2 gives the full variable domain: GAGVSQSPRYKVAKRGQDVALRCDPISGHVSLFWYQQALGQGPEFLTYFQNEAQLDKSGLPSDRFFAERPEGSVSTLKIQRTQQEDSAVYLCASSQTRKQVGYTFGSGTRLTVV.

The chain uses TRBV28 and TRBJ2-2, with a weak D call TRBD1 (6 bases). Germline V CDR1 and CDR2: MDHEN, SYDVKM. V lost 6 bases, J lost 6 bases, and 14 bases lay in between. The CDR3 has 14 amino acids. The CDR3 is CASRSQGRAGELFF. CDR3 in DNA: TGTGCCAGCAGGTCACAGGGAAGAGCCGGGGAGCTGTTTTTT. The full variable domain, in which reference TRBV28 and TRBJ2-2 provide the parts outside the CDR3, is DVKVTQSSRYLVKRTGEKVFLECVQDMDHENMFWYRQDPGLGLRLIYFSYDVKMKEKGDIPEGYSVSREKKERFSLILESASTNQTSMYLCASRSQGRAGELFFGEGSRLTVL.

This rearrangement joins TRBV7-2 to TRBJ2-3; maybe TRBD1 (5 bases). Looked up from germline, CDR1 is SGHTA and CDR2 is FQGNSA. The CDR3 contains 17 residues. V was trimmed by 5 bases and J by 0 bases, leaving 18 bases between them. In nucleotides, the CDR3 is TGTGCCAGCAGCCCGAGACACAGGAGCCCTAGCACAGATACGCAGTATTTT. Translating gives CASSPRHRSPSTDTQYF. Full variable domain (missing parts from reference TRBV7-2 and TRBJ2-3): GAGVSQSPSNKVTEKGKDVELRCDPISGHTALYWYRQSLGQGLEFLIYFQGNSAPDKSGLPSDRFSAERTGGSVSTLTIQRTQQEDSAVYLCASSPRHRSPSTDTQYFGPGTRLTVL.

J is TRBJ2-7 and V is TRBV5-1, with TRBD2 matching over 10 bases. Losses at the gene ends were 2 bases for V and 3 bases for J; bases not matched to a gene: 5. The CDR3 extends over 15 amino acids. Looked up from germline, CDR1 is SGHRS and CDR2 is YFSETQ. CDR3 DNA sequence: TGCGCCAGCAGCTTAAGCGGGGGGGCCCACTACGAGCAGTACTTC. Protein sequence: CASSLSGGAHYEQYF.